This T cell receptor (beta chain) stems from a study of cytomegalovirus exposure and HLA in healthy donors. Study observations and caveats: Earlier analysis yielded a pattern in which most TCR beta V segments were productive about 87% or about 30% of the time.

As for this clone: Its cognate antigen is unknown.

With 60 Vbeta and 13 Jbeta primers, the PCR was carried out. Data came from immunoSEQ multiplex PCR; TCRdb stores just in-frame clones and leaves some out. Of 50,000 to 70,000 clones in the sample, less than 85% were seen once. The specimen was PBMCs. This clonotype was obtained from a man aged 25-40 years in good health and CMV-seropositive.

CDR3 DNA: TGTGCCAGCAGTTTGTGGAGAACGGCAGCCTACGAGCAGTACTTC. Protein: CASSLWRTAAYEQYF. V is TRBV28 and J is TRBJ2-7; D gene unclear. The germline gives CDR1 MDHEN, CDR2 SYDVKM. The ends were cut back, 3 bases at V and 2 bases at J, with 14 bases in the middle. The CDR3 consists of 15 residues.